Below are 11 T cell receptor beta chains sequenced from a single sample in a study of T cells after posttransplantation cyclophosphamide. Produced via immunoSEQ multiplex PCR; TCRdb's table is partial and in-frame only. In total the sample includes roughly 35,000 clones, none of them seen once. Sequencing was performed on PBMCs. The receptors come from a woman in her fifties or sixties in good health and a related stem cell transplant donor.

This clone was counted ten times or more. V gene TRBV5-6 combines with J gene TRBJ2-1, with 9 bases identical to TRBD2. The CDR3 is 15 amino acids. Losses at the gene ends were 0 bases for V and 7 bases for J; bases not matched to a gene: 5. The germline V gene has CDR1 SGHDT and CDR2 YYEEEE. Written as DNA, the CDR3 is TGTGCCAGCAGCTTGGTCGCGGGAGGGGGTAATGAGCAGTTCTTC. This codes for CASSLVAGGGNEQFF. The whole variable domain, filled in from reference TRBV5-6 and TRBJ2-1, reads DAGVTQSPTHLIKTRGQQVTLRCSPKSGHDTVSWYQQALGQGPQFIFQYYEEEERQRGNFPDRFSGHQFPNYSSELNVNALLLGDSALYLCASSLVAGGGNEQFFGPGTRLTVL.

The sample holds a few counts of this clone. The CDR3 sequence is CASSPRGSNYGYTF. CDR3 sequence (DNA): TGTGCCAGTAGTCCTCGAGGCAGTAACTATGGCTACACCTTC. V is TRBV19 and J is TRBJ1-2; D remains unclear. Germline CDR1 is LNHDA and CDR2 is SQIVND (reference sequence). Trimming took 5 bases from V and 1 from J, leaving 11 bases between them. CDR3 length: 14 amino acids. The whole variable domain, remainder taken from reference TRBV19 and TRBJ1-2, is DGGITQSPKYLFRKEGQNVTLSCEQNLNHDAMYWYRQDPGQGLRLIYYSQIVNDFQKGDIAEGYSVSREKKESFPLTVTSAQKNPTAFYLCASSPRGSNYGYTFGSGTRLTVV.

This clone came up many times. The CDR3 DNA reads as TGTGCCAGCAGCTTGGGACTAGCGGTCTCCTACGAGCAGTACTTC. It codes for CASSLGLAVSYEQYF. The chain uses TRBV11-2 and TRBJ2-7; 11 bases match TRBD2. The CDR3 loop spans 15 amino acids. V was pared by 3 bases and J by 0 bases, with 1 base of the junction left unmatched. CDR1 and CDR2 from the germline V gene are SGHAT and FQNNGV.

The genes are TRBV7-2 and TRBJ2-5; D is unclear. This CDR3 has 12 residues. With 6 bases removed from V and 7 bases from J, the gap between germline ends came to 12 bases. Germline V gene data show CDR1 as SGHTA and CDR2 as FQGNSA. CDR3 DNA sequence: TGTGCCAGCAGTTCAGAGCCGGGGACCCAGTACTTC. Its protein product is CASSSEPGTQYF.

This clone has a count of ten or more. The chain joins TRBV19 to TRBJ2-3; 7 bases agree with TRBD1. V trimming: 2 bases; J trimming: 6 bases; junction bases outside the gene matches: 5. Per the germline V gene, CDR1 is LNHDA and CDR2 is SQIVND (reference sequence). CDR3 length: 14 residues. CDR3 nucleotide sequence: TGTGCCAGTAGTATACAACAGGGGTCTGATACGCAGTATTTT. The encoded protein is CASSIQQGSDTQYF.

This clone was observed at least ten times. Written as DNA, the CDR3 is TGTGCCAGCAGCCCTGGCAGGGGGTCTGCAGCTAATGAAAAACTGTTTTTT. Encoded protein: CASSPGRGSAANEKLFF. V gene TRBV5-8 combines with J gene TRBJ1-4; 7 nucleotides match TRBD1. CDR3 length: 17 amino acids. Per the germline V gene, CDR1 is SGHTS and CDR2 is YDEGEE. V lost 4 bases to trimming and J lost 3 bases; unmatched junction nucleotides: 12.

In its sample, this clone was seen many times. J is TRBJ2-1 and V is TRBV7-2, with 11 bases lining up with TRBD2. This CDR3 contains 15 residues. V gave up 2 bases and J gave up 8 bases; unmatched junction bases: 5. Germline V lookup: CDR1 SGHTA, CDR2 FQGNSA. This chain's CDR3 is CASSLLAGGRDEQFF. Written as DNA, the CDR3 is TGTGCCAGCAGCTTATTAGCGGGAGGGAGGGATGAGCAGTTCTTC.

There are many counts of this clone. The gene calls are TRBV10-1 and TRBJ1-3; 8 bases are shared with TRBD1. CDR1 is WNHNN, CDR2 SYGVQD, per germline (reference sequence). Unmatched junction bases numbered 8, after V lost 6 bases and J lost 4 bases. This CDR3 contains 15 residues. The CDR3: CASSERTGGGNTIYF. The CDR3 nucleotides read TGCGCCAGCAGCGAAAGAACAGGGGGAGGAAACACCATATATTTT.

This clone was counted ten times or more. The rearrangement joins TRBV19 to TRBJ2-5; 10 bases map to TRBD1. The CDR3 covers 16 residues. V trimming: 5 bases; J trimming: 4 bases; junction bases outside the gene matches: 10. Germline CDR1 and CDR2: LNHDA and SQIVND (reference sequence). CDR3 protein: CASSGRGTGEAETQYF. CDR3 sequence (DNA): TGTGCCAGTAGTGGACGGGGGACAGGGGAGGCAGAGACCCAGTACTTC.

This clone has at least ten counts. The chain joins TRBV7-9 to TRBJ2-1; TRBD2 agrees at 13 bases. The germline V gene encodes CDR1 SEHNR and CDR2 FQNEAQ (reference sequence). The V gene end was trimmed by 5 bases and the J gene end by 4 bases; junction bases not matched to a gene: 8. CDR3 length equals 17 residues. CDR3 loop: CASSRGLAGAGYNEQFF. The DNA of the CDR3 is TGTGCCAGCAGCCGAGGACTAGCGGGAGCGGGTTACAATGAGCAGTTCTTC.

The genes are TRBV20-1 and TRBJ2-7; TRBD1 or TRBD2 may be the D gene (5 bases each). From germline, CDR1 is DFQATT and CDR2 SNEGSKA (reference sequence). The CDR3 covers 11 residues. V was shortened by 5 bases and J by 5 bases, with 10 bases between the two germline ends. In DNA form, the CDR3 reads TGCAGTGCTCAGAGAGGGGACGAGCAGTACTTC. Amino acids: CSAQRGDEQYF.